This paragraph covers one TCR beta chain sequence. Its target is unknown. The data were produced by immunoSEQ multiplex PCR, yet TCRdb's version contains in-frame clones alone and is incomplete. The sample shows approximately 200,000 clones, 91% of them seen only once. The sample is drawn from a study of T cell responses to AZD1222 COVID-19 vaccine. Findings of the study overall: The peak T cell response came first, and repertoires were sampled only after it.

This CDR3 comprises 16 residues. The germline CDR1 and CDR2 sequences are SGDLS and YYNGEE. After removal of 1 base from V and 4 bases from J, the junction contained 8 bases not matched to a gene. This receptor was identified in an adult who received the AZD1222 COVID-19 vaccine. J is TRBJ2-5 and V is TRBV9; 9 bases fit TRBD2. The sample consisted of peripheral blood, taken 28 days after the second AZD1222 dose. The chain's CDR3 is CASSVMAGGPAETQYF. The CDR3 DNA follows: TGTGCCAGCAGCGTAATGGCGGGAGGGCCCGCAGAGACCCAGTACTTC.